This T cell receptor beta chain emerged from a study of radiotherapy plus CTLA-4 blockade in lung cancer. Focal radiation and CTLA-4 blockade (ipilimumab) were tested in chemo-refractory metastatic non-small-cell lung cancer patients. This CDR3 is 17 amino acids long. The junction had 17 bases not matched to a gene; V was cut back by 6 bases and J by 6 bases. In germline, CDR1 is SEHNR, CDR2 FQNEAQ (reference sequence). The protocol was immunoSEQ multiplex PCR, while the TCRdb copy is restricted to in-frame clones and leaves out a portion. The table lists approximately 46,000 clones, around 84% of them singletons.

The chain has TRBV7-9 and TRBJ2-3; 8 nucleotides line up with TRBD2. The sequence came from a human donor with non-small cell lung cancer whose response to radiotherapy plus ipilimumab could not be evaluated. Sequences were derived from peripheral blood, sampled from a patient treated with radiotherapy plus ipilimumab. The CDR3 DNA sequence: TGTGCCAGCAGGTCAACCGGGACTAGTAGTATTAGGGATACGCAGTATTTT. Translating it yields CASRSTGTSSIRDTQYF.